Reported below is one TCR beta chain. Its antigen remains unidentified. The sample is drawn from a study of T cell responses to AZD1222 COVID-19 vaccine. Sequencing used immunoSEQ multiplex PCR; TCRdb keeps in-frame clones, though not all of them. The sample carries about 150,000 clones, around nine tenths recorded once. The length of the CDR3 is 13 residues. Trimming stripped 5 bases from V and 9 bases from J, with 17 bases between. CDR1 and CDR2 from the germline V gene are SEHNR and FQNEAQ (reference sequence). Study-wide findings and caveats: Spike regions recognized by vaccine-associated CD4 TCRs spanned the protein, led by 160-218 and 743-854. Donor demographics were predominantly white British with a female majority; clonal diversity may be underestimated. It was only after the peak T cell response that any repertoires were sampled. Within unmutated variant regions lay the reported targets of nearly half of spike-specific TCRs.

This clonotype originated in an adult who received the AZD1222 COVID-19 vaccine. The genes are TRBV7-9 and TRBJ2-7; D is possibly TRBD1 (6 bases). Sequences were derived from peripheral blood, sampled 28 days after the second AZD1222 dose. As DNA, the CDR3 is TGTGCCAGCAGCCCCTCGAAGGTGACAGGGCAGTACTTC. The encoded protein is CASSPSKVTGQYF.